What follows is one T cell receptor (beta chain) and its context. Its antigen is unknown. No much larger clonotype is one base removed from it; base qualities were not supplied. The immunoSEQ Assay, a bias-controlled multiplex PCR, was used to amplify TCRbeta CDR3 regions from genomic DNA. As for the authors' bioinformatics: The number of nucleated cells in each sample was estimated by amplification of reference gene primers within the assay. To quantify the absolute abundance of each unique TCRbeta CDR3 rearrangement, sequence reads were collapsed and filtered. For each sample, productive Simpson clonality was calculated as the square root of Simpson's diversity index across productive rearrangements. TCRdb took this table from immuneACCESS and kept in-frame rearrangements with V and J called. Such tables lack part of the clones; where checked against another copy, unresolved V genes explain under half of the gap, and the rest is unexplained. V, J and clone size reflect that table, while D and trimming were determined from the DNA. For this sample there are some 190,000 clones; more than 70% appear just once. Together, the top ten hold 5.5% to 7% of the sample.

The entry originates in a study of blood T cell repertoires in COVID-19 (dated by TCRdb to the early 2020s). Regarding the complete study: Samples covering the acute and convalescent phases of COVID-19 were provided by collaborators in the United States, Italy and Spain. Nearly every sample came with metadata listing a de-identified subject ID, COVID-19 status, age in years and sex. Samples were obtained from the ongoing ImmuneRACE study (first 160 participants) and from 950 to 1,500 subjects provided by 6 global collaborators. The dataset comprised deeply sampled blood TCRbeta repertoires from subjects exposed to, actively infected with, or recovered from COVID-19. The repertoires were released in a freely available public database intended as a resource for research on the immune response to SARS-CoV-2. The prospective study material was composed of cDNA or gDNA derived from T cells, B-cell-depleted T cells, or PBMCs. Where HLA class I and class II types were available, the types were taken from metadata supplied by the sample provider, not from assay-based typing.

A second Seattle source provided samples from volunteer blood donors who had recovered from COVID-19. Collaborating institutions collected whole blood in K2EDTA tubes following their own protocols. Collaborator samples were shipped for TCRbeta analysis as frozen whole blood, isolated PBMCs, or DNA extracted from either sample type. Trimming at the junction amounts to 6 bases on V and 3 bases on J, and the germline ends lie 15 bases apart. CDR1 and CDR2 (MDHEN, SYDVKM) derive from the germline V gene. The CDR3 runs 14 amino acids, cysteine and phenylalanine included. This entry keeps only the CDR3 DNA: 42 bases, framed from base 1. The investigation overall reported the following: Clinical and demographic metadata were provided uncurated, with the amount varying by source and participant.

The V and J segments used are TRBV28 and TRBJ2-7; a tentative D match to TRBD2 spans 5 bases. Sample: peripheral blood. This TCR came from a woman between 40 and 55 years old who had recovered from COVID-19. The CDR3 protein is CASRSGSLNYEQYF. The DNA sequence reads TGTGCCAGCAGATCGGGGTCGCTAAACTACGAGCAGTACTTC.